This T cell receptor (beta chain) came from a study of T-cell memory formation after mild COVID-19. Findings of the study overall: Contracting clones localized mainly to CM and EM when CD4+ and mainly to EMRA when CD8+.

Each CDR3 protein is one row after TCRdb ran MiXCR on the 5' RACE reads. The sample has around 420,000 distinct CDR3 sequences, approximately 24% seen once. The germline V gene encodes CDR1 MNHEY and CDR2 SVGAGI. Trimming stripped 5 bases from V and 5 bases from J, with 10 bases between. The CDR3 length is 12 residues. This clonotype has just a few counts. The antigen is undetermined. This TCR was recovered from an adult woman who had mild COVID-19 (a few samples of this study predate the infection). Cell type and time point are not known. The chain recombines TRBV6-5 with TRBJ2-7; D uncertain. Sequencing used PBMCs or a T cell subset sorted from them (not recorded which). Here the CDR3 DNA reads TGTGCCAGCAGTACTCTCTGGGACGAGCAGTACTTC. The encoded protein is CASSTLWDEQYF.